This T cell receptor (beta chain) emerged from a study of long-term antiretroviral therapy in people with HIV. Findings and caveats of the study: Blood sampling spanned 2004 to 2017, possibly under older ART regimens.

The immunoSEQ assay was v3.0, run at survey level. Assay: immunoSEQ multiplex PCR; the TCRdb copy retains only in-frame clones and omits some. The data contain around 40,000 clones, roughly 90% of them singletons. Per germline, CDR1 LNHNV and CDR2 YYDKDF (reference sequence). This CDR3 spans 15 amino acids. V was cut by 5 bases and J by 5 bases, with 18 bases left in between. Concerning this clone: Its antigen is currently unknown.

This rearrangement joins TRBV15 to TRBJ2-5; D possibly uses TRBD1 or TRBD2 (7 bases each). Sequenced here: unsorted PBMCs, sampled just before starting antiretroviral therapy. This receptor was identified in a woman younger than 35 with HIV. The CDR3 is CATSGGGGGSETQYF. The CDR3 DNA reads as TGTGCCACCAGCGGCGGGGGAGGGGGCAGTGAGACCCAGTACTTC.